Below are 7 T cell receptor beta chains sequenced from a single sample in a study of blood T cells in healthy people across ages. Primers used in a second PCR of roughly 6 to 12 cycles were a sample-barcoded 5' primer and a J-beta primer mix. TCRdb redid the calling of the 5' RACE reads with MiXCR, one entry per CDR3 protein. The sample includes some 1.5 million distinct CDR3 sequences, over 25% of them seen just once. Sequenced sample: blood. The receptors derive from a woman under 40 in good health.

As to this clonotype: This sequence may be a read error, since a much larger clone differs from it by one base. V and J are TRBV7-2 and TRBJ2-1, with 15 bases identical to TRBD2. CDR3 length: 16 residues. Germline loops: CDR1 SGHTA, CDR2 FQGNSA. The ends lost 6 bases at V and 13 bases at J; junction bases unmatched: 13. DNA of the CDR3: TGTGCCAGCAGTCGAGAGTGGACTAGCGGGAGGGAGACCCAGTTCTTC. Its translation: CASSREWTSGRETQFF.

The J gene is TRBJ2-1, the V gene TRBV27, with a possible D match to TRBD1 (8 bases). Germline V gene sequence: CDR1 MNHEY, CDR2 SMNVEV (reference sequence). The V gene lost 2 bases and the J gene lost 9 bases, with 20 bases spanning the gap. This CDR3 has 16 residues. CDR3 loop: CASSLINLGGTGEQFF. The DNA of the CDR3 is TGTGCCAGCAGTTTAATAAATTTGGGAGGGACAGGTGAGCAGTTCTTC.

This chain links TRBV7-9 with TRBJ2-3, with TRBD2 identical over 11 bases. The J segment lost 8 bases and the V segment lost 5 bases, leaving 6 bases of the junction unmatched. The CDR3 contains 14 residues. The germline gives CDR1 SEHNR, CDR2 FQNEAQ (reference sequence). CDR3 sequence reads: CASSTLAGDGTQYF. CDR3 DNA sequence: TGTGCCAGCAGCACACTAGCGGGAGATGGTACGCAGTATTTT.

The CDR3 here is CASSGRGDTDTQYF. Here the CDR3 DNA reads TGTGCCAGCAGCGGACGCGGTGACACAGATACGCAGTATTTT. The chain links TRBV7-3 to TRBJ2-3; D uncertain. Trimming took 5 bases from V and 2 from J, leaving 11 bases between them. Germline V gives CDR1 SGHTA, CDR2 FQGTGA. The CDR3 length is 14 residues. Together with reference TRBV7-3 and TRBJ2-3, the CDR3 gives the full variable domain: GAGVSQTPSNKVTEKGKYVELRCDPISGHTALYWYRQSLGQGPEFLIYFQGTGAADDSGLPNDRFFAVRPEGSVSTLKIQRTERGDSAVYLCASSGRGDTDTQYFGPGTRLTVL.

This clonotype was counted between two and nine times. The V gene is TRBV7-2, the J gene TRBJ1-4; possibly TRBD1 for D (5 bases). Germline-derived CDR1 and CDR2 are SGHTA and FQGNSA. The CDR3 has 16 residues. V lost 4 bases to trimming and J lost 7 bases, with 19 bases between them. Here the CDR3 reads CASSSGGLGRSEKLFF. CDR3 DNA: TGTGCCAGCAGCTCCGGGGGGTTGGGCCGAAGTGAAAAACTGTTTTTT.

In this sample, this clonotype turned up a few times. The rearrangement joins TRBV12-3 or TRBV12-4 to TRBJ2-1; D not resolved. This CDR3 contains 13 residues. V lost 4 bases to trimming and J lost 5 bases, with 9 bases between them. This CDR3 is CASSSYRHNEQFF. The CDR3, as DNA: TGTGCCAGCAGTTCGTACAGACACAATGAGCAGTTCTTC.

In this sample, this clonotype turned up a few times. The rearrangement joins TRBV19 to TRBJ2-7, with 7 bases matching TRBD1. The DNA end is more similar to TRBJ2-5, so the J call may be wrong. This CDR3 comprises 14 residues. The V gene's germline CDR1 is LNHDA and CDR2 SQIVND (reference sequence). DNA for the CDR3: TGTGCCAGTAGTATGGCCGGGACAGAAAAGACCCAGTACTTC. Protein: CASSMAGTEKTQYF.